Following are 4 T cell receptor beta chains from one sample sequenced in a study of OX40 agonist ivuxolimab in advanced cancers. Profiling relied on immunoSEQ multiplex PCR, and the TCRdb table lists in-frame clones only, not all of them. The table records around 86,000 clones, around 84% of them present only once. Material: CD4+ or CD8+ T cells sorted from blood, obtained in a trial of the OX40 agonist ivuxolimab. These receptors all stem from an adult with an advanced solid tumor such as melanoma, head and neck, liver or kidney cancer.

This clone showed up just once. The V gene is TRBV6-6, the J gene TRBJ2-1; 12 bases match TRBD2. CDR3 size: 16 residues. Germline trimming cut 5 bases from V and 5 bases from J; bases unmatched to any gene: 7. Germline V gene sequence: CDR1 MNHNY, CDR2 SVGAGI (reference sequence). This chain's CDR3 is CASSRTSGGPDNEQFF. In DNA, the CDR3 is TGTGCCAGCAGTAGAACTAGCGGGGGGCCCGACAATGAGCAGTTCTTC.

V is TRBV10-1 and J is TRBJ2-5; 7 bases are a match to TRBD1. The CDR3 has 14 amino acids. V gave up 6 bases and J gave up 5 bases; unmatched junction bases: 9. The germline gives CDR1 WNHNN, CDR2 SYGVQD (reference sequence). CDR3 bases: TGCGCCAGCAGCTACGACAGGGTCGGGGAGACCCAGTACTTC. Encoded protein: CASSYDRVGETQYF.

V gene TRBV4-2 combines with J gene TRBJ2-5; D ambiguous. V shed 4 bases and J shed 3 bases, with 3 bases lying between them. Germline V lookup: CDR1 LGHNA, CDR2 YNFKEQ. There are 11 residues in the CDR3. The CDR3 region is CASSREETQYF. The CDR3 nucleotides are TGTGCCAGCAGCCGTGAAGAGACCCAGTACTTC.

V is TRBV19 and J is TRBJ1-1, with 7 bases matching TRBD1. J was trimmed by 0 bases and V by 7 bases; bases with no gene match: 11. Germline-derived CDR1 and CDR2 are LNHDA and SQIVND (reference sequence). This CDR3 contains 16 residues. CDR3: CASTLQGGPVNTEAFF. CDR3 sequence (DNA): TGTGCCAGTACTCTCCAGGGGGGGCCCGTGAACACTGAAGCTTTCTTT.